This TCR beta chain was sequenced in a study of blood T cells in healthy people across ages. The CDR3 length is 20 residues. Germline V gene lookup returns CDR1 DFQATT and CDR2 SNEGSKA (reference sequence). V lost 5 bases and J lost 2; bases outside the gene matches: 20. The use of a sample-barcoded 5' primer and a J-beta primer mix characterized a second PCR of about 7 to 12 cycles. TCRdb processed the 5' RACE reads anew with MiXCR; each CDR3 protein has one entry. The sample has about 640,000 distinct CDR3 sequences, roughly three fifths seen once. This sequence was found in a man aged 60 to 69 in good health. This chain uses TRBV20-1 with TRBJ2-1; the match to TRBD1 covers 11 bases. Sequencing was carried out using blood. CDR3 residues: CSASTFGTGGSSLPYNEQFF. CDR3 coding DNA: TGCAGTGCTTCAACCTTCGGGACAGGGGGGTCCTCATTACCCTACAATGAGCAGTTCTTC.